This T cell receptor beta chain was retrieved from a study of T cell responses to AZD1222 COVID-19 vaccine (TCRdb year 2021). Regarding the research as a whole: TCR sequencing was performed for 230 to 250 trial participants, of whom about 200 were given two doses of AZD1222 and approximately 26 were given two doses of MenACWY control vaccine. Trial participants were enrolled into age subgroups of 18-55, 56-69 and 70-plus years, which contained around 150, 28 and 57 TCR-sequenced participants, respectively. Study-wide conclusions, independent of this receptor: Participants were mostly white British and included more females than males, and it was suggested by the authors that clonal diversity may have been underestimated. Conclusions about previously exposed vaccinees are limited because only 6 or 7 AZD1222 recipients were SARS-CoV-2 seropositive at baseline. Because no day 14 peak-response samples were available, repertoires were characterized only after the peak T cell response. Spike-specific TCR breadth and depth rose significantly after two AZD1222 doses compared with day 0 and with MenACWY recipients. Epitopes outside the regions mutated in the B.1.351 and B.1.1.7 variants were reportedly recognized by nearly half of the unique spike-specific TCRs. The vaccine-associated CD4 TCRs covered the entire spike protein, and the dominant responses fell in regions 160-218 and 743-854. In the small 56-69-year group, the increase in depth fell short of significance, most likely because of low power.

The time point label corresponds to: about 28 days (+/-7) after the second vaccine dose. AZD1222 recipients whose second dose came at about 4 weeks and those whose second dose came at about 12 weeks were combined into one group, since spike-specific TCR depth and breadth did not differ between the two schedules. Samples from vaccinated people were obtained from the UK trials COV001 and COV002, which included a single-blind randomized controlled phase 2/3 trial of AZD1222 (ChAdOx1 nCoV-19) in healthy adults. For TCRbeta chain sequencing, PBMC samples from trial participants were taken at day 0 and at day 28 after the second dose. There are 20 amino acids in the CDR3, from cysteine to phenylalanine inclusive. The only DNA kept is the CDR3, 60 bases in frame from the first base. The CDR3 regions of human TCRbeta chains were subjected to immunosequencing. The published analysis was carried out like this. Repertoire TCRs were checked for matches against a reference library of SARS-CoV-2-specific TCRs that had been generated using the MIRA antigen-specificity platform. Breadth meant the fraction of unique TCRs that were SARS-CoV-2-associated, whereas depth meant the fraction of total T cells that were SARS-CoV-2-associated. Using the MIRA data, each spike-specific TCR was mapped to the spike region that the TCR reacts to and placed in a CD4 or CD8 class. Log10-transformed breadth and depth values were compared by one-way ANOVA with Sidak's multiple comparisons tests. Imported from immuneACCESS, the table was reduced by TCRdb to in-frame sequences with V and J called. These copies leave out some clones; in studies compared against another copy, an unresolved V gene accounts for under half, and the cause of the remainder is not known. V and J calls and clone size are given by that table; D and trimming were obtained from the DNA. The table for this sample lists about 180,000 clones; roughly 91% of them were counted only once. The ten largest clones add up to approximately 1.8% of the sample.

About this clone: Its antigen is not yet known. Per-base qualities were not stored, and no clone one base away is much larger.

The starting material was peripheral blood, obtained 28 days after the second AZD1222 dose. This chain is built from TRBV21-1 and TRBJ1-6. TRBV21-1 is a pseudogene. The sequence derives from an adult who received the AZD1222 COVID-19 vaccine. Here the CDR3 is given as CARLDRMCKVVSSYNSPLHF. The DNA sequence is given as TGTGCCCGGTTAGACCGGATGTGCAAGGTGGTTAGCTCCTATAATTCACCCCTCCACTTT.